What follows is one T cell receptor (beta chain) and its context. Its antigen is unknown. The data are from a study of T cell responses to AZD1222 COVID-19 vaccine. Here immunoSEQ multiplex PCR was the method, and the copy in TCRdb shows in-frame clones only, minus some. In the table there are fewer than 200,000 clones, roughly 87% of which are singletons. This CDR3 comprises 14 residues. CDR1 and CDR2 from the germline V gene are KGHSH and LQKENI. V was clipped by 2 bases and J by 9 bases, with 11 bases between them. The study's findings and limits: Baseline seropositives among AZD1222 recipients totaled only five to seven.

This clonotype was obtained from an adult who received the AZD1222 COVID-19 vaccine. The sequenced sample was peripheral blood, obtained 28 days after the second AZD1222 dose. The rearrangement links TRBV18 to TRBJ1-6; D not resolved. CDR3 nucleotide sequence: TGTGCCAGCTCACCAGCGGTTGATTCTTCACCCCTCCACTTT. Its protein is CASSPAVDSSPLHF. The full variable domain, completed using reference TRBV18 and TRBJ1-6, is NAGVMQNPRHLVRRRGQEARLRCSPMKGHSHVYWYRQLPEEGLKFMVYLQKENIIDESGMPKERFSAEFPKEGPSILRIQQVVRGDSAAYFCASSPAVDSSPLHFGNGTRLTVT.